The clone carrying this T cell receptor (beta chain) has only a few counts. The data originate from a study of T cells in Graves' hyperthyroidism and ophthalmopathy. A NOSPECS grade of at least 4, a Clinical Activity Score of at least 3 and duration under 3 months were recorded in ophthalmopathy patients. The V gene's germline CDR1 is SQVTM and CDR2 ANQGSEA. The V and J ends lost 5 bases and 0 bases respectively, with 13 bases between them. This CDR3 contains 14 residues. Authors of the study amplified TCR beta CDR3 regions from RNA transcripts. First-round RT-PCR with HTBI primers amplified the TCR CDR3 region. TCRdb ran MiXCR on the multiplex PCR reads and lists one entry per CDR3 protein. The data hold about 260,000 distinct CDR3 sequences, with approximately 23% observed a single time.

The sample was blood. This sequence originates from a man younger than 40 with Graves' ophthalmopathy. The rearrangement uses TRBV29-1 and TRBJ1-1; D unresolved. CDR3 loop: CSVFSLALNTEAFF. Here the CDR3 DNA reads TGCAGCGTTTTCTCTTTGGCACTGAACACTGAAGCTTTCTTT.